This T cell receptor beta chain was identified in a study of T cells after yellow fever vaccination. Notes on the study in general: Re-detected after boosting: most primary clones, 95% to 98% of CD4 and about 85% of CD8.

V gave up 3 bases and J gave up 2 bases, with 17 bases separating them. CDR1 and CDR2 from the germline V gene are SGHRS and YFSETQ. CDR3 length: 16 residues. TCRdb reprocessed the 5' RACE reads via MiXCR and lists one record per CDR3 protein. The sample includes 150,000 to 200,000 distinct CDR3 sequences, more than 9.5% of them seen just once. In the case of this clonotype: Its target is not known.

The origin of this receptor is a man younger than 35 who received the YFV17D yellow fever vaccine. Source: CD8+ T cells sorted from PBMCs, taken 15 days after the yellow fever booster vaccination. V and J are TRBV5-1 and TRBJ1-2; possibly TRBD1 for D (6 bases). The CDR3 DNA reads TGCGCCAGCAGCTCAAGCCTCGGAGGGGGAAACTATGGCTACACCTTC. Translated: CASSSSLGGGNYGYTF.